The 17 T cell receptor beta chains below all came from one sample that was sequenced in a study of blood T cell repertoires in COVID-19. Sequenced by immunoSEQ multiplex PCR; TCRdb stores in-frame clones only, minus some. The sample yields approximately 240,000 clones, about 82% seen once. Sequenced material: peripheral blood. These receptors originate from a woman aged 60-75 years with active or convalescent COVID-19.

V gene TRBV11-2 combines with J gene TRBJ2-2; D may be TRBD2 (5 bases). The CDR3 runs to 17 residues. V was trimmed by 0 bases and J by 5 bases, leaving 16 bases between them. In germline, CDR1 is SGHAT, CDR2 FQNNGV. CDR3 loop: CASSLDQEGVGTGELFF. The CDR3 DNA follows: TGTGCCAGCAGCTTAGATCAAGAGGGCGTGGGGACCGGGGAGCTGTTTTTT.

The table lists this clone with a few counts. This CDR3 is CASSQGDRTGGNQPQHF. The CDR3 nucleotides read TGTGCCAGCAGCCAAGGCGATCGGACAGGAGGCAATCAGCCCCAGCATTTT. This chain connects TRBV4-2 to TRBJ1-5; 7 nucleotides match TRBD1. The CDR3 loop spans 17 amino acids. CDR1 is LGHNA and CDR2 is YNFKEQ in the germline V gene. The V and J ends lost 1 base and 2 bases, in that order; junction bases with no gene match: 8.

The chain employs TRBV5-1 and TRBJ1-1; 10 nucleotides agree with TRBD1. The trim removed 0 bases at V and 12 bases at J, leaving 5 bases unmatched. This CDR3 has 13 amino acids. The V gene's germline CDR1 is SGHRS and CDR2 YFSETQ. DNA for the CDR3: TGCGCCAGCAGCTTGGAAGACAGGGGGCTGACTTTCTTT. Residues: CASSLEDRGLTFF.

V gene TRBV7-9 combines with J gene TRBJ1-5; D is undetermined. Germline V lookup: CDR1 SEHNR, CDR2 FQNEAQ (reference sequence). Trimming cost V 1 base and J 7 bases, with 11 bases left between them. The CDR3 runs to 14 residues. CDR3 sequence (DNA): TGTGCCAGCAGCTTAGGTACAGCGGGACAGCCCCAGCATTTT. Translation gives CASSLGTAGQPQHF.

Here the CDR3 reads CASSLRGLGNYGYTF. DNA of the CDR3: TGTGCCAGCAGTTTACGGGGTCTAGGCAACTATGGCTACACCTTC. V usage is TRBV27 and J usage is TRBJ1-2; D uncertain. V was pared by 2 bases and J by 2 bases, with 12 bases between. This CDR3 is built from 15 residues. Germline values: CDR1 MNHEY, CDR2 SMNVEV (reference sequence).

This chain connects TRBV7-9 to TRBJ2-1; a weak D match, TRBD1 (6 bases). The V gene lost 4 bases and the J gene lost 4 bases, with 17 bases spanning the gap. Germline V CDR1 and CDR2: SEHNR, FQNEAQ (reference sequence). This CDR3 is 16 amino acids long. CDR3 sequence reads: CASSSSDRGPYNEQFF. In DNA, the CDR3 is TGTGCCAGCAGCTCCTCGGACAGAGGGCCTTACAATGAGCAGTTCTTC.

This chain uses TRBV10-3 with TRBJ2-1, with D unclear. There are 15 residues in the CDR3. The germline gives CDR1 ENHRY, CDR2 SYGVKD. Trimming cost V 0 bases and J 5 bases, with 11 bases left between them. CDR3 region: CAISESGVVDNEQFF. The CDR3 nucleotides are TGTGCCATCAGTGAGTCAGGAGTAGTTGACAATGAGCAGTTCTTC.

The V gene is TRBV24-1, the J gene TRBJ2-1, with 10 bases aligning to TRBD1. The CDR3 length is 16 residues. Germline assignment: CDR1 KGHDR and CDR2 SFDVKD. With V trimmed by 4 bases and J by 3 bases, 5 bases remained unmatched. In DNA, the CDR3 is TGTGCCACCAGTGACCGTGACAGGGGGCTCTACAATGAGCAGTTCTTC. Its protein product is CATSDRDRGLYNEQFF.

The genes are TRBV4-2 and TRBJ2-7; the D is unclear. Germline V gene lookup returns CDR1 LGHNA and CDR2 YNFKEQ. The V end lost 6 bases, the J end lost 2 bases, and 8 bases lay between the germline ends. This CDR3 is 12 amino acids long. The CDR3 bases are TGTGCCAGCAGTCGACACGCCTACGAGCAGTACGTC. It specifies CASSRHAYEQYV.

The V and J genes are TRBV6-5 and TRBJ1-5; TRBD1 agrees at 7 bases. The J segment lost 5 bases and the V segment lost 5 bases, leaving 9 bases of the junction unmatched. Germline assignment: CDR1 MNHEY and CDR2 SVGAGI. The CDR3 covers 15 residues. The CDR3 sequence is CASSHTGTVHQPQHF. The CDR3, as DNA: TGTGCCAGCAGTCATACCGGGACAGTTCATCAGCCCCAGCATTTT.

The chain couples TRBV5-4 to TRBJ2-1, with 15 bases identical to TRBD2. With V trimmed by 4 bases and J by 8 bases, 7 bases remained unmatched. Germline V gene sequence: CDR1 SGHNT, CDR2 YYREEE (reference sequence). CDR3 length: 16 residues. The CDR3 protein is CASSPGLAGGPYEQFF. CDR3 in DNA: TGTGCCAGCAGCCCAGGACTAGCGGGAGGGCCCTATGAGCAGTTCTTC.

The count of this clone is one. The gene calls are TRBV2 and TRBJ1-5; unclear D gene. CDR1 is SNHLY, CDR2 FYNNEI, per germline. V was clipped by 4 bases and J by 3 bases, with 13 bases between them. This CDR3 has 15 amino acids. CDR3 DNA: TGTGCCAGCAGTGTTATATCGGGTGTCAATCAGCCCCAGCATTTT. It encodes CASSVISGVNQPQHF.

Comment on this clone: Other DNA sequences in the same sample also yield this CDR3. The chain is built from TRBV5-1 and TRBJ2-1, with 10 nucleotides matching TRBD1. Germline V CDR1 and CDR2: SGHRS, YFSETQ. The CDR3 totals 16 residues. Trimming took 0 bases from V and 0 from J; bases not matched to a gene: 0. The CDR3 DNA sequence: TGCGCCAGCAGCTTGGGGACAGGGGGCTCCTACAATGAGCAGTTCTTC. Translating it yields CASSLGTGGSYNEQFF.

The chain recombines TRBV30 with TRBJ2-5, with a tentative D call TRBD2 (5 bases). V lost 2 bases and J 4 bases, leaving 14 bases between the germline ends. The CDR3 covers 14 residues. In germline, CDR1 is GTSNPN, CDR2 SVGIG (reference sequence). CDR3 residues: CAWSSSSAGETQYF. In DNA form, the CDR3 reads TGTGCCTGGAGTTCCTCCTCGGCGGGAGAGACCCAGTACTTC.

The CDR3 sequence: CASRGGLNTEAFF. Written as DNA, the CDR3 is TGTGCCAGCCGAGGGGGCCTCAACACTGAAGCTTTCTTT. The rearrangement links TRBV28 to TRBJ1-1; 7 bases match TRBD1. V shed 8 bases, J shed 2 bases, and the junction held 5 bases outside the gene matches. The germline V gene has CDR1 MDHEN and CDR2 SYDVKM. CDR3 length equals 13 residues. The full variable domain, in which reference TRBV28 and TRBJ1-1 provide the parts outside the CDR3, is DVKVTQSSRYLVKRTGEKVFLECVQDMDHENMFWYRQDPGLGLRLIYFSYDVKMKEKGDIPEGYSVSREKKERFSLILESASTNQTSMYLCASRGGLNTEAFFGQGTRLTVV.

This chain connects TRBV6-2 or TRBV6-3 to TRBJ1-1; TRBD1 matches at 9 bases. This CDR3 has 15 residues. The V segment lost 4 bases and the J segment 2 bases; nucleotides outside the gene matches: 5. Germline CDR1 and CDR2: MNHEY and SVGEGT. The CDR3, as DNA: TGTGCCAGCAGTTTGGTGGACAGGGGTAACACTGAAGCTTTCTTT. Translation gives CASSLVDRGNTEAFF.

A remark on this clone: This specimen includes other DNA sequences encoding the same CDR3. CDR3 residues: CASSIEGGYNSPLHF. The CDR3 DNA sequence: TGTGCCAGTAGTATTGAAGGGGGTTATAATTCACCCCTCCACTTT. The chain employs TRBV19 and TRBJ1-6, with D maybe TRBD1 (6 bases). V lost 3 bases and J lost 4, with 10 bases in between. Germline lookup yields CDR1 LNHDA and CDR2 SQIVND (reference sequence). The CDR3 totals 15 residues.